Listed below are T cell receptor beta chains from one sample, sequenced in a study of identical twins. TCRdb reanalysed the 5' RACE reads using MiXCR and keeps one entry per CDR3 protein. Of some 500,000 distinct CDR3 sequences listed, about 20% were seen once; the top ten hold 0.75% to 0.95%. Another study also made use of these data, one on T cells expressing NK-cell markers.

Sequenced material: CD4+ T cells sorted from blood. These receptor sequences come from a woman under 30 in good health. Each CDR3 is given with its conserved first and last residue. Each record gives: clone size, D gene, V gene, J gene, CDR3 protein, CDR3 DNA. D genes are given only for firm matches. The size field is filled for only some rows; it gives once, few, many or a size class.

abundance: -
d_gene: -
v_gene: TRBV19
j_gene: TRBJ1-1
CDR3aa: CASLRRSGGTEAFF
CDR3nt: TGTGCCAGTCTTCGGCGTTCTGGGGGCACTGAAGCTTTCTTT

abundance: few
d_gene: TRBD2
v_gene: TRBV4-3
j_gene: TRBJ2-1
CDR3aa: CASSQDTLKTSGNEQFF
CDR3nt: TGCGCCAGCAGCCAAGATACGCTCAAGACTAGCGGTAATGAGCAGTTCTTC

abundance: -
d_gene: -
v_gene: TRBV12-3/TRBV12-4
j_gene: TRBJ1-5
CDR3aa: CASSPGAGRDQPQHF
CDR3nt: TGTGCCAGCAGTCCAGGGGCCGGACGGGATCAGCCCCAGCATTTT

abundance: -
d_gene: -
v_gene: TRBV29-1
j_gene: TRBJ1-3
CDR3aa: CSVSGVSGNTIYF
CDR3nt: TGCAGCGTTTCCGGGGTCTCTGGAAACACCATATATTTT

abundance: -
d_gene: -
v_gene: TRBV3-1
j_gene: TRBJ2-1
CDR3aa: CASSQGVHEQFF
CDR3nt: TGTGCCAGCAGCCAGGGGGTCCATGAGCAGTTCTTC

abundance: -
d_gene: -
v_gene: TRBV6-2/TRBV6-3
j_gene: TRBJ2-7
CDR3aa: CASSYAGVREQYF
CDR3nt: TGTGCCAGCAGTTACGCAGGGGTACGCGAGCAGTACTTC

abundance: -
d_gene: TRBD2
v_gene: TRBV12-3/TRBV12-4
j_gene: TRBJ2-3
CDR3aa: CASSRPGGGRTDTQYF
CDR3nt: TGTGCCAGCAGCCGCCCGGGGGGTGGGAGGACAGATACGCAGTATTTT

abundance: few
d_gene: TRBD1
v_gene: TRBV2
j_gene: TRBJ1-2
CDR3aa: CASTDRSFYGYTF
CDR3nt: TGTGCCAGCACGGACAGGTCCTTCTATGGCTACACCTTC

abundance: few
d_gene: -
v_gene: TRBV12-3/TRBV12-4
j_gene: TRBJ2-2
CDR3aa: CASSLGETGELFF
CDR3nt: TGTGCCAGCAGTTTAGGGGAAACCGGGGAGCTGTTTTTT

abundance: -
d_gene: TRBD2
v_gene: TRBV5-1
j_gene: TRBJ2-1
CDR3aa: CASSLGAPGLDNEQFF
CDR3nt: TGCGCCAGCAGCTTGGGGGCGCCGGGACTAGACAATGAGCAGTTCTTC

abundance: -
d_gene: TRBD2
v_gene: TRBV7-9
j_gene: TRBJ2-7
CDR3aa: CASSFGTSGANYEQYF
CDR3nt: TGTGCCAGCAGCTTCGGGACTAGCGGGGCAAACTACGAGCAGTACTTC

abundance: -
d_gene: -
v_gene: TRBV29-1
j_gene: TRBJ2-2
CDR3aa: CSVDPGIRVTGELFF
CDR3nt: TGCAGCGTCGACCCAGGGATTCGGGTCACCGGGGAGCTGTTTTTT

abundance: -
d_gene: -
v_gene: TRBV5-1
j_gene: TRBJ2-1
CDR3aa: CASSAMIGPPYNEQFF
CDR3nt: TGCGCCAGCAGCGCGATGATAGGCCCCCCTTACAATGAGCAGTTCTTC

abundance: few
d_gene: TRBD2
v_gene: TRBV29-1
j_gene: TRBJ2-5
CDR3aa: CSVGDYKETQYF
CDR3nt: TGCAGCGTTGGGGACTACAAAGAGACCCAGTACTTC

abundance: -
d_gene: TRBD2
v_gene: TRBV6-1
j_gene: TRBJ2-1
CDR3aa: CASRRFSGGRVYEQFF
CDR3nt: TGTGCCAGCAGGCGATTTAGCGGGGGGCGGGTTTATGAGCAGTTCTTC

abundance: few
d_gene: -
v_gene: TRBV7-8
j_gene: TRBJ2-3
CDR3aa: CASRARGAATDTQYF
CDR3nt: TGTGCCAGCAGGGCCCGGGGAGCAGCCACAGATACGCAGTATTTT

abundance: -
d_gene: -
v_gene: TRBV20-1
j_gene: TRBJ2-1
CDR3aa: CSASYLAPDSYNEQFF
CDR3nt: TGCAGTGCTAGTTATTTAGCGCCGGACTCCTACAATGAGCAGTTCTTC

abundance: -
d_gene: -
v_gene: TRBV29-1
j_gene: TRBJ2-6
CDR3aa: CSANDNSGANVLTF
CDR3nt: TGCAGCGCAAACGACAACTCTGGGGCCAACGTCCTGACTTTC

abundance: many
d_gene: -
v_gene: TRBV7-9
j_gene: TRBJ2-7
CDR3aa: CAVGRTTYEQYF
CDR3nt: TGTGCAGTCGGCAGGACCACCTACGAGCAGTACTTC

abundance: -
d_gene: -
v_gene: TRBV6-1
j_gene: TRBJ2-6
CDR3aa: CASSQIGSGANVLTF
CDR3nt: TGTGCCAGCAGCCAAATAGGCTCTGGGGCCAACGTCCTGACTTTC

abundance: few
d_gene: -
v_gene: TRBV12-3/TRBV12-4
j_gene: TRBJ1-5
CDR3aa: CASSLALRDGQPQHF
CDR3nt: TGTGCCAGCAGTTTAGCTTTAAGGGACGGGCAGCCCCAGCATTTT

abundance: -
d_gene: TRBD1
v_gene: TRBV7-2
j_gene: TRBJ1-2
CDR3aa: CASSLGQGSGGYTF
CDR3nt: TGTGCCAGCAGCCTTGGACAGGGATCCGGTGGCTACACCTTC

abundance: -
d_gene: TRBD1
v_gene: TRBV2
j_gene: TRBJ1-2
CDR3aa: CASRSGTGRGYTF
CDR3nt: TGTGCCAGCAGATCCGGGACAGGGAGAGGCTACACCTTC

abundance: -
d_gene: -
v_gene: TRBV5-4
j_gene: TRBJ2-7
CDR3aa: CASSHRQASSYEQYF
CDR3nt: TGTGCCAGCAGCCACCGACAGGCTTCTTCCTACGAGCAGTACTTC

abundance: few
d_gene: -
v_gene: TRBV7-2
j_gene: TRBJ1-1
CDR3aa: CASSLAANVAEAFF
CDR3nt: TGTGCCAGCAGCCTCGCGGCGAACGTGGCTGAAGCTTTCTTT

abundance: few
d_gene: TRBD2
v_gene: TRBV12-3/TRBV12-4
j_gene: TRBJ2-1
CDR3aa: CASSLARTSGRAPSYNEQFF
CDR3nt: TGTGCCAGCAGTTTAGCGAGGACTAGCGGGAGGGCGCCATCCTACAATGAGCAGTTCTTC

abundance: many
d_gene: -
v_gene: TRBV29-1
j_gene: TRBJ2-5
CDR3aa: CSARQTYQETQYF
CDR3nt: TGCAGCGCACGACAGACTTACCAAGAGACCCAGTACTTC

abundance: few
d_gene: TRBD2
v_gene: TRBV20-1
j_gene: TRBJ2-7
CDR3aa: CSAGGLLASEQYF
CDR3nt: TGCAGTGCTGGCGGATTACTAGCGTCCGAGCAGTACTTC

abundance: -
d_gene: TRBD1
v_gene: TRBV4-3
j_gene: TRBJ2-3
CDR3aa: CASSQEGTGIGTDTQYF
CDR3nt: TGCGCCAGCAGCCAAGAAGGGACAGGGATAGGCACAGATACGCAGTATTTT

abundance: many
d_gene: -
v_gene: TRBV7-7
j_gene: TRBJ2-3
CDR3aa: CASSPGGGGVGDTQYF
CDR3nt: TGTGCTAGCAGCCCAGGGGGAGGGGGAGTGGGAGATACGCAGTATTTT

abundance: -
d_gene: TRBD2
v_gene: TRBV7-6
j_gene: TRBJ2-3
CDR3aa: CASSLATSGTTDTQYF
CDR3nt: TGTGCCAGCAGCTTAGCGACTAGCGGGACTACAGATACGCAGTATTTT

abundance: -
d_gene: TRBD2
v_gene: TRBV20-1
j_gene: TRBJ2-3
CDR3aa: CSAATSGDVTDTQYF
CDR3nt: TGCAGTGCTGCGACTAGCGGGGACGTAACAGATACGCAGTATTTT

abundance: -
d_gene: -
v_gene: TRBV30
j_gene: TRBJ2-1
CDR3aa: CAWSSGLAYNEQFF
CDR3nt: TGTGCCTGGAGTTCGGGGCTCGCGTACAATGAGCAGTTCTTC